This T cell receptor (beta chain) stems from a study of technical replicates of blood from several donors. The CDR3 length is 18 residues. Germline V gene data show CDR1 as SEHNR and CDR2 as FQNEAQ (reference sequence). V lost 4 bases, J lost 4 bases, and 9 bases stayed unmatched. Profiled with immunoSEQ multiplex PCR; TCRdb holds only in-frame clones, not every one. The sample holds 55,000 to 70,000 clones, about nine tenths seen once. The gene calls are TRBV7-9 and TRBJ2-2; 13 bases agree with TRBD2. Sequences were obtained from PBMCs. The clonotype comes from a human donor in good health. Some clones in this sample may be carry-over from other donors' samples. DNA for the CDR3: TGTGCCAGCAGCTCACTAGCGGGAGGGCCTACGAGCACCGGGGAGCTGTTTTTT. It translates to CASSSLAGGPTSTGELFF.